What follows are 28 T cell receptor beta chains derived from one specimen sequenced in a study of T-cell memory formation after mild COVID-19. TCRdb reprocessed the 5' RACE reads with MiXCR, giving one entry per CDR3 protein. This sample has roughly 410,000 distinct CDR3 sequences, with 20% to 25% found just once. Sequencing input: PBMCs or a T cell subset sorted from them (not recorded which). These TCRs come from an adult woman who had mild COVID-19 (a few samples of this study predate the infection). Cell type and time point are not known.

CDR3 sequence reads: CASSSGFQEANTEAFF. The CDR3 nucleotides are TGCGCCAGCAGCTCGGGATTTCAAGAGGCGAACACTGAAGCTTTCTTT. This chain uses TRBV5-1 with TRBJ1-1, with D unresolved. The CDR3 length is 16 residues. The ends were cut back, 3 bases at V and 1 base at J, with 16 bases in the middle. CDR1 is SGHRS, CDR2 YFSETQ, per germline. Filled out from reference TRBV5-1 and TRBJ1-1, the complete variable domain reads KAGVTQTPRYLIKTRGQQVTLSCSPISGHRSVSWYQQTPGQGLQFLFEYFSETQRNKGNFPGRFSGRQFSNSRSEMNVSTLELGDSALYLCASSSGFQEANTEAFFGQGTRLTVV.

This chain links TRBV4-1 with TRBJ2-6, with a weak D call TRBD2 (6 bases). Trimming removed 4 bases at V and 0 bases at J, with 13 bases between. From germline, CDR1 is MGHRA and CDR2 YSYEKL. This CDR3 is 17 amino acids long. CDR3 region: CASSRRDSDSGANVLTF. CDR3 nucleotides: TGCGCCAGCAGCCGCCGGGACTCCGACTCTGGGGCCAACGTCCTGACTTTC.

The gene calls are TRBV3-1 and TRBJ2-5; D might be TRBD1 (5 bases). The length of the CDR3 is 15 residues. The ends were cut back, 4 bases at V and 0 bases at J, with 12 bases in the middle. The germline V gene has CDR1 LGHDT and CDR2 YNNKEL (reference sequence). CDR3 amino acids: CASSPRYRNQETQYF. CDR3 DNA sequence: TGTGCCAGCAGCCCCAGGTACAGGAACCAAGAGACCCAGTACTTC.

With regard to this clonotype: At one end the junction does not follow the germline gene, possibly because of a read error. The chain links TRBV20-1 to TRBJ1-5, with TRBD1 matching over 7 bases. The CDR3 loop spans 15 amino acids. Germline CDR1 DFQATT, CDR2 SNEGSKA (reference sequence). The CDR3 coding sequence is TGCAGTGCTCGAGAGGGACAGTATAGCAATCAGCCCCAGCATTTT. As protein: CSAREGQYSNQPQHF.

This sequence joins TRBV6-2 or TRBV6-3 and TRBJ2-7, with 7 bases lining up with TRBD1. V shed 5 bases and J 2 bases; nucleotides not matched to a gene: 12. Germline V CDR1 and CDR2: MNHEY, SVGEGT. There are 16 residues in the CDR3. CDR3 amino acids: CASSNLAFGTAYEQYF. As DNA, the CDR3 is TGTGCCAGCAGTAATTTAGCCTTCGGGACAGCCTACGAGCAGTACTTC.

J is TRBJ2-3 and V is TRBV6-1; the D gene could be TRBD1 or TRBD2 (5 bases each). Deletions cut 7 bases from V and 2 bases from J, with 19 bases between. Germline V gene lookup returns CDR1 MNHNS and CDR2 SASEGT. This CDR3 is built from 16 residues. The CDR3 sequence is CASIRNSVGVTDTQYF. CDR3 nucleotides: TGTGCCAGCATACGCAACAGTGTGGGGGTCACAGATACGCAGTATTTT.

This clonotype was observed a few times. V gene TRBV24-1 combines with J gene TRBJ2-5, with 8 positions matching TRBD2. J gave up 4 bases and V 9 bases, and 24 bases lay outside the gene matches. Germline CDR1 KGHDR, CDR2 SFDVKD. The CDR3 spans 19 residues. CDR3 loop: CATASPRGGQGAVRETQYF. The CDR3 DNA reads as TGTGCCACCGCCAGCCCACGGGGGGGGCAAGGGGCTGTGAGAGAGACCCAGTACTTC.

This clonotype was seen many times. The chain joins TRBV29-1 to TRBJ2-1; D could derive from TRBD1 or TRBD2 (5 bases each). The CDR3 covers 10 residues. CDR1 is SQVTM and CDR2 is ANQGSEA in the germline V gene. V shed 6 bases and J shed 10 bases, with 10 bases lying between them. DNA for the CDR3: TGCAGCGTCCGGGACGCCGAGCAGTTCTTC. Translated, it gives CSVRDAEQFF.

V usage is TRBV24-1 and J usage is TRBJ2-7, with D unclear. Germline V gene lookup returns CDR1 KGHDR and CDR2 SFDVKD. CDR3 size: 15 residues. Trimming removed 4 bases from V and 3 bases from J, with 15 bases in between. The CDR3 region has the DNA TGTGCCACCAGTGACACCCATCGTGTCAGCTACGAGCAGTACTTC. Its protein is CATSDTHRVSYEQYF.

This clonotype was detected only a few times. The chain couples TRBV7-2 to TRBJ2-6; 8 bases align to TRBD2. From germline, CDR1 is SGHTA and CDR2 FQGNSA. CDR3 length: 16 amino acids. V shed 5 bases, J shed 5 bases, and the junction held 8 bases outside the gene matches. In nucleotides, the CDR3 is TGTGCCAGCAGCCCAGGACTAGCCGGTAGGGCCAACGTCCTGACTTTC. Protein sequence: CASSPGLAGRANVLTF.

This chain joins TRBV5-1 and TRBJ2-3; 8 bases match TRBD2. CDR3 length: 14 residues. J lost 5 bases, V lost 4 bases, and 6 bases had no gene match. Looked up from germline, CDR1 is SGHRS and CDR2 is YFSETQ. The CDR3 DNA reads as TGCGCCAGCAGCCGCCGGGGGGGCCAAGATACGCAGTATTTT. This gives the protein CASSRRGGQDTQYF.

The gene calls are TRBV19 and TRBJ1-5, with a weak D call TRBD1 (6 bases). Trimming took 5 bases from V and 4 from J, leaving 15 bases between them. The CDR3 contains 15 residues. Germline CDR1 reads LNHDA; CDR2 reads SQIVND (reference sequence). This CDR3 reads CASSSEQGINQPQHF. CDR3 DNA: TGTGCCAGTAGTTCGGAACAGGGAATAAATCAGCCCCAGCATTTT. Supplemented by reference TRBV19 and TRBJ1-5, the full variable domain reads DGGITQSPKYLFRKEGQNVTLSCEQNLNHDAMYWYRQDPGQGLRLIYYSQIVNDFQKGDIAEGYSVSREKKESFPLTVTSAQKNPTAFYLCASSSEQGINQPQHFGDGTRLSIL.

This clonotype came up a few times. CDR3 in DNA: TGTGCCAGCAGCCCACGGGAGGGGGTGCCTGGGGCCAACGTCCTGACTTTC. Translation gives CASSPREGVPGANVLTF. V and J are TRBV7-9 and TRBJ2-6; 8 bases agree with TRBD2. The CDR3 has 17 amino acids. Germline V lookup: CDR1 SEHNR, CDR2 FQNEAQ (reference sequence). V was clipped by 5 bases and J by 2 bases; unmatched bases: 8.

This clonotype was observed a handful of times. The J gene is TRBJ2-1, the V gene TRBV20-1; perhaps TRBD2 as D (6 bases). The CDR3 runs 13 residues. Germline CDR1 and CDR2: DFQATT and SNEGSKA (reference sequence). V was trimmed by 5 bases and J by 8 bases, leaving 16 bases between them. CDR3 sequence: CSASWTTPDEQFF. The DNA of the CDR3 is TGCAGTGCTTCGTGGACTACTCCGGATGAGCAGTTCTTC.

This clonotype appeared a few times. The chain employs TRBV6-1 and TRBJ2-1; tentative D call: TRBD2 (6 bases). CDR1 is MNHNS and CDR2 is SASEGT in the germline V gene. The CDR3 runs 12 residues. Trimming stripped 7 bases from V and 3 bases from J, with 7 bases between. The CDR3 DNA sequence: TGTGCCAGCACGGGGGACTACAATGAGCAGTTCTTC. Translating gives CASTGDYNEQFF.

V usage is TRBV5-4 and J usage is TRBJ2-1; 10 nucleotides match TRBD2. In germline, CDR1 is SGHNT, CDR2 YYREEE (reference sequence). This CDR3 comprises 21 residues. V lost 4 bases and J lost 5; bases outside the gene matches: 24. CDR3 residues: CASSPTRQGLAGARIDNEQFF. The CDR3 nucleotides read TGTGCCAGCAGCCCAACTCGACAGGGGCTAGCGGGGGCCCGAATTGACAATGAGCAGTTCTTC.

The V gene is TRBV4-2, the J gene TRBJ2-1; D gene uncertain. The germline V gene has CDR1 LGHNA and CDR2 YNFKEQ. Trimming stripped 0 bases from V and 1 base from J, with 10 bases between. This CDR3 is 16 amino acids long. Written as DNA, the CDR3 is TGTGCCAGCAGCCAAGATCGGAGTACGTCCTACAATGAGCAGTTCTTC. This translates into CASSQDRSTSYNEQFF.

V and J are TRBV2 and TRBJ2-1; TRBD2 agrees at 8 bases. With 2 bases clipped from V and 14 bases from J, the junction kept 14 bases outside the gene matches. The CDR3 runs to 15 residues. Germline V CDR1 and CDR2: SNHLY, FYNNEI. The CDR3 here is CASSEREGGPEKKFF. The CDR3 coding sequence is TGTGCCAGCAGTGAACGGGAGGGGGGCCCCGAGAAGAAGTTCTTC.

V usage is TRBV5-1 and J usage is TRBJ2-7; the D gene is possibly TRBD1 (6 bases). Trimming shortened V by 4 bases and J by 3 bases, and 14 bases separated the two germline ends. Germline V gene data show CDR1 as SGHRS and CDR2 as YFSETQ. The CDR3 totals 14 residues. Here the CDR3 DNA reads TGCGCCAGCAGCCGTGGACAGAGGGTCTACGAGCAGTACTTC. Translation: CASSRGQRVYEQYF.

About this clonotype: One end of the junction fails to match germline, which may point to a read error. This chain joins TRBV7-6 and TRBJ2-1; 12 nucleotides agree with TRBD2. The CDR3 consists of 17 residues. From germline, CDR1 is SGHVS and CDR2 FNYEAQ. DNA of the CDR3: TGTGCCAGCAGCTTAGGTCTAGCGGGAGGGCTAGGGAATGAGCAGTTATTC. The encoded protein is CASSLGLAGGLGNEQLF.

In this sample, this clonotype turned up a few times. The chain couples TRBV27 to TRBJ2-2; 10 nucleotides align to TRBD1. The CDR3 sequence is 17 residues long. Germline CDR1 and CDR2: MNHEY and SMNVEV (reference sequence). The V segment lost 4 bases and the J segment 1 base; nucleotides outside the gene matches: 6. The CDR3: CASSWTGGSLNTGELFF. The CDR3 DNA follows: TGTGCCAGCAGTTGGACAGGGGGTTCCCTGAACACCGGGGAGCTGTTTTTT.

This chain links TRBV24-1 with TRBJ2-3, with 7 bases that match TRBD2. CDR1 is KGHDR and CDR2 is SFDVKD in the germline V gene. The CDR3 totals 15 residues. V dropped 3 bases and J dropped 11; count of bases not matched to a gene: 13. CDR3 protein: CATSDLEGSGTMQYF. The DNA for the CDR3 is TGTGCCACCAGTGATCTGGAGGGGTCCGGGACTATGCAGTATTTT.

The rearrangement uses TRBV7-3 and TRBJ2-7; 7 bases align to TRBD2. CDR1 is SGHTA and CDR2 is FQGTGA in the germline V gene. The junction had 7 bases not matched to a gene; V was cut back by 3 bases and J by 2 bases. This CDR3 has 15 amino acids. The CDR3 DNA sequence: TGTGCCAGCAGCTTGCAAGCGGGGTTCACCTACGAGCAGTACTTC. This sequence encodes CASSLQAGFTYEQYF.

J is TRBJ1-1 and V is TRBV20-1; a weak D match, TRBD1 (5 bases). From germline, CDR1 is DFQATT and CDR2 SNEGSKA (reference sequence). The CDR3 covers 12 residues. Trimming pared 3 bases from V and 6 bases from J, leaving 11 bases between. CDR3 in amino acids: CSASRGRPEAFF. CDR3 nucleotide sequence: TGCAGTGCTAGCCGGGGGAGACCTGAAGCTTTCTTT.

This clonotype has only a few counts. The chain couples TRBV12-3 or TRBV12-4 to TRBJ1-2; maybe TRBD1 (6 bases). The length of the CDR3 is 14 residues. V shed 3 bases and J shed 4 bases, with 12 bases lying between them. The CDR3 loop reads CASSFGQGTYGYTF. In DNA, the CDR3 is TGTGCCAGCAGTTTTGGGCAGGGGACCTATGGCTACACCTTC.

This sequence joins TRBV27 and TRBJ2-7, with 10 nucleotides matching TRBD1. Germline V lookup: CDR1 MNHEY, CDR2 SMNVEV (reference sequence). This CDR3 is 14 amino acids long. Trimming cost V 10 bases and J 0 bases; bases outside gene matches: 6. The CDR3 DNA follows: TGTGCCACCAGGGGACAGGGGAGCTCCTACGAGCAGTACTTC. Amino acids: CATRGQGSSYEQYF.

This clonotype has only a few counts. This chain links TRBV5-5 with TRBJ1-2; D possibly corresponds to TRBD1 (5 bases). Per germline, CDR1 SGHKS and CDR2 YYEKEE (reference sequence). This CDR3 is built from 14 residues. With 3 bases removed from V and 6 bases from J, the gap between germline ends came to 15 bases. CDR3 bases: TGTGCCAGCAGCTGGGAGGGACCGAGCGATGGCTACACCTTC. Its translation is CASSWEGPSDGYTF.

The table lists this clonotype with a few counts. This chain uses TRBV7-2 with TRBJ1-2, with D perhaps matching TRBD1 (6 bases). CDR1 SGHTA and CDR2 FQGNSA come from the germline V gene. V was trimmed by 5 bases and J by 2 bases, leaving 9 bases between them. This CDR3 has 13 residues. The CDR3 region is CASSATGNYGYTF. The CDR3 bases are TGTGCCAGCAGCGCAACAGGGAACTATGGCTACACCTTC. Combining the CDR3 with reference TRBV7-2 and TRBJ1-2 gives the whole variable domain GAGVSQSPSNKVTEKGKDVELRCDPISGHTALYWYRQSLGQGLEFLIYFQGNSAPDKSGLPSDRFSAERTGGSVSTLTIQRTQQEDSAVYLCASSATGNYGYTFGSGTRLTVV.